This T cell receptor (beta chain) was captured in a study of CD8+ T cells in alopecia areata. Time point here: mouse skin 6 weeks after grafting, around onset of hair loss. CDR3 length: 15 residues. Trimming removed 6 bases at V and 0 bases at J, with 13 bases between. In germline, CDR1 is SGHSA, CDR2 FRNQAP. By sample fraction, this clone is medium-sized (0.01 to 0.1%). All gene names here are mouse names. Read data end 4 residues before the CDR3 end; the end is taken from the germline J gene. Sequencing used cDNA as its template, made by extracting RNA and reverse transcribing it. Clones were sequenced by immunoSEQ multiplex PCR, and TCRdb holds only the in-frame ones, with some missing. Listed for the sample are about 6,100 clones, none seen a single time.

The clonotype was recovered from a C3H/HeJ mouse with alopecia areata. The strain's MHC: H2-k. The specimen comprised skin, sampled at week 6. J is TRBJ2-3 and V is TRBV16; TRBD1 is a possible D gene (6 bases). The part of the CDR3 DNA that was read is TGTGCAAGCAGTTCGGGGACACCTAGTGCAGAA. Translating it yields CASSSGTPSAE. The whole CDR3 reads CASSSGTPSAETLYF.